This passage covers 20 T cell receptor beta chains from one sample sequenced in a study of blood T cell repertoires in COVID-19. Profiling relied on immunoSEQ multiplex PCR, and the TCRdb table lists in-frame clones only, not all of them. The table lists over 200,000 clones, roughly nine tenths of them singletons. Source material: peripheral blood. Receptors originate from a man aged 55 to 69 with COVID-19, enrolled during active disease.

The rearrangement uses TRBV7-2 and TRBJ1-2; TRBD1 agrees at 9 bases. The CDR3 extends over 14 amino acids. J was trimmed by 4 bases and V by 5 bases; bases with no gene match: 5. Germline V gives CDR1 SGHTA, CDR2 FQGNSA. The CDR3 reads CASSLMTGGYGYTF. CDR3 in DNA: TGTGCCAGCAGCCTAATGACAGGGGGCTATGGCTACACCTTC.

The gene calls are TRBV6-4 and TRBJ2-7; tentatively, D is TRBD2 (6 bases). This CDR3 is built from 14 residues. Germline loops: CDR1 MRHNA, CDR2 SNTAGT. Deletions cut 2 bases from V and 5 bases from J, with 13 bases between. The CDR3, as DNA: TGTGCCAGCAGTGACGGGACTGAGGCCCACGAGCAGTACTTC. It specifies CASSDGTEAHEQYF.

The chain joins TRBV3-1 (or the pseudogene TRBV3-2) to TRBJ2-7; maybe TRBD2 (5 bases). CDR1 is LGHDT, CDR2 YNNKEL, per germline (reference sequence). The CDR3 totals 17 residues. The V gene lost 1 base and the J gene lost 3 bases, with 19 bases spanning the gap. CDR3 in DNA: TGTGCCAGCAGCCAAGTAACCGTGACGGACTCTCACTACGAGCAGTACTTC. Protein sequence: CASSQVTVTDSHYEQYF.

The gene calls are TRBV19 and TRBJ1-1, with no clear D. The V end lost 7 bases, the J end lost 1 base, and 13 bases lay between the germline ends. The CDR3 runs to 14 residues. The germline CDR1 and CDR2 sequences are LNHDA and SQIVND (reference sequence). CDR3 sequence: CASTSGRGNTEAFF. CDR3 DNA sequence: TGTGCCAGTACCTCAGGTCGGGGGAACACTGAAGCTTTCTTT.

The rearrangement links TRBV28 to TRBJ2-2, with 12 positions matching TRBD2. This CDR3 spans 16 amino acids. The V gene end was trimmed by 3 bases and the J gene end by 3 bases; junction bases not matched to a gene: 2. Germline-derived CDR1 and CDR2 are MDHEN and SYDVKM. The DNA of the CDR3 is TGTGCCAGCAGTTTTAGACTAGCGGGAGACACCGGGGAGCTGTTTTTT. It codes for CASSFRLAGDTGELFF.

As DNA, the CDR3 is TGCGCCAGCAGCGCCGAGTCCTATGGCTACACCTTC. Encoded protein: CASSAESYGYTF. The V gene is TRBV5-1, the J gene TRBJ1-2; D uncertain. The CDR3 consists of 12 residues. Trimming took off 4 bases at V and 4 bases at J, with 8 bases between the two ends. CDR1 and CDR2 from the germline V gene are SGHRS and YFSETQ.

The chain uses TRBV6-2 or TRBV6-3 and TRBJ2-7; 8 bases match TRBD2. CDR3 length equals 17 residues. Unmatched junction bases numbered 15, after V lost 5 bases and J lost 3 bases. The germline V gene has CDR1 MNHEY and CDR2 SVGEGT. Here the CDR3 reads CASSPTHSGVGYYEQYF. CDR3 bases: TGTGCCAGCAGTCCCACACATAGCGGGGTTGGTTACTACGAGCAGTACTTC.

This chain connects TRBV6-5 to TRBJ1-2, with D perhaps matching TRBD1 (5 bases). Germline CDR1 and CDR2: MNHEY and SVGAGI. V lost 5 bases, J lost 2 bases, and 6 bases lay in between. The CDR3 runs to 12 residues. The CDR3 loop reads CASSPGNYGYTF. The CDR3 DNA reads as TGTGCCAGCAGTCCAGGGAACTATGGCTACACCTTC.

The CDR3 loop is CASSQQGADGYTF. Written as DNA, the CDR3 is TGTGCCAGCAGCCAACAGGGGGCGGATGGCTACACCTTC. This rearrangement joins TRBV14 to TRBJ1-2; 8 bases align to TRBD1. The germline gives CDR1 SGHDN, CDR2 FVKESK. The CDR3 totals 13 residues. With V trimmed by 2 bases and J by 6 bases, 2 bases remained unmatched.

V usage is TRBV11-2 and J usage is TRBJ1-1; D might be TRBD1 (5 bases). Trimming left V 5 bases short and J 1 base short, with 14 bases between. The CDR3 contains 15 residues. Germline-derived CDR1 and CDR2 are SGHAT and FQNNGV. CDR3 amino acids: CASSPLGRANTEAFF. CDR3 nucleotide sequence: TGTGCCAGCAGCCCCCTCGGCAGGGCGAACACTGAAGCTTTCTTT.

The chain links TRBV6-6 to TRBJ2-7; 8 nucleotides line up with TRBD1. V trimming: 5 bases; J trimming: 2 bases; junction bases outside the gene matches: 14. CDR1 is MNHNY, CDR2 SVGAGI, per germline (reference sequence). This CDR3 is built from 17 residues. CDR3 DNA sequence: TGTGCCAGCAGTCTTATAGACACCCCGACAGGGGCCTACGAGCAGTACTTC. This codes for CASSLIDTPTGAYEQYF.

V and J are TRBV11-2 and TRBJ2-7; tentative D call: TRBD1 (5 bases). V shed 4 bases and J shed 3 bases, with 16 bases lying between them. Germline assignment: CDR1 SGHAT and CDR2 FQNNGV. This CDR3 is 15 amino acids long. The CDR3 region has the DNA TGTGCCAGCAGCTCCGAACCCAGGGCGTACTACGAGCAGTACTTC. Its protein product is CASSSEPRAYYEQYF.

The chain links TRBV19 to TRBJ1-1, with TRBD1 identical over 9 bases. The J segment lost 0 bases and the V segment lost 6 bases, leaving 8 bases of the junction unmatched. CDR3 length equals 16 residues. Germline V gene sequence: CDR1 LNHDA, CDR2 SQIVND (reference sequence). CDR3 in DNA: TGTGCCAGTAGCCGGACAGGGGTTTGGATGAACACTGAAGCTTTCTTT. Translation gives CASSRTGVWMNTEAFF. The whole variable domain, remainder taken from reference TRBV19 and TRBJ1-1, is DGGITQSPKYLFRKEGQNVTLSCEQNLNHDAMYWYRQDPGQGLRLIYYSQIVNDFQKGDIAEGYSVSREKKESFPLTVTSAQKNPTAFYLCASSRTGVWMNTEAFFGQGTRLTVV.

The sample holds one count of this clone. The genes are TRBV3-1 (or the pseudogene TRBV3-2) and TRBJ1-2; TRBD1 matches at 11 bases. Germline trimming cut 3 bases from V and 7 bases from J; bases unmatched to any gene: 4. In germline, CDR1 is LGHDT, CDR2 YNNKEL (reference sequence). The CDR3 covers 14 residues. For the CDR3, the DNA is TGTGCCAGCAGCCAGAGGACAGGGGGCTCTGGCTACACCTTC. Its protein is CASSQRTGGSGYTF.

The V call is TRBV24-1, the J call TRBJ2-3, with 7 bases aligning to TRBD2. The CDR3 runs to 16 residues. The V gene end was trimmed by 3 bases and the J gene end by 0 bases; junction bases not matched to a gene: 5. In germline, CDR1 is KGHDR, CDR2 SFDVKD. DNA for the CDR3: TGTGCCACCAGTGATCGTCTAGCGGAGAGCACAGATACGCAGTATTTT. Its translation is CATSDRLAESTDTQYF.

The rearrangement joins TRBV11-3 to TRBJ2-1, with 14 bases aligning to TRBD2. V was clipped by 5 bases and J by 4 bases; unmatched bases: 7. The CDR3 contains 17 residues. In germline, CDR1 is SGHNT, CDR2 YENEEA. The CDR3 DNA reads as TGTGCCAGCAGCACCGGGACTAGCGGGGGCCGTTACAATGAGCAGTTCTTC. Encoded protein: CASSTGTSGGRYNEQFF.

This clone turned up a few times. The V and J genes are TRBV12-5 and TRBJ2-1; 7 bases are a match to TRBD1. CDR1 and CDR2 from the germline V gene are LGHNT and FRNRAP. The CDR3 has 16 residues. V trimming: 6 bases; J trimming: 2 bases; junction bases outside the gene matches: 10. CDR3 protein: CASGRNRGITYNEQFF. CDR3 nucleotide sequence: TGTGCTAGTGGGAGGAACAGGGGTATAACCTACAATGAGCAGTTCTTC.

This clone came up a few times. This rearrangement joins TRBV28 to TRBJ2-7; D is undetermined. Looked up from germline, CDR1 is MDHEN and CDR2 is SYDVKM. Deletions cut 6 bases from V and 6 bases from J, with 15 bases between. The CDR3 sequence is 13 residues long. The CDR3 loop is CASSRSNPVEQYF. Here the CDR3 DNA reads TGTGCCAGCAGCCGCAGTAATCCTGTCGAGCAGTACTTC.

The chain joins TRBV5-8 to TRBJ1-1; possible D gene TRBD1, 5 bases. This CDR3 spans 16 amino acids. Trimming pared 2 bases from V and 0 bases from J, leaving 14 bases between. CDR1 and CDR2 (germline): SGHTS, YDEGEE. The chain's CDR3 is CASSFGLGRVNTEAFF. For the CDR3, the DNA is TGTGCCAGCAGCTTCGGCCTTGGCAGGGTGAACACTGAAGCTTTCTTT.

This rearrangement joins TRBV15 to TRBJ1-1; D unresolved. The ends were cut back, 0 bases at V and 0 bases at J, with 14 bases in the middle. Germline-derived CDR1 and CDR2 are LNHNV and YYDKDF (reference sequence). The CDR3 consists of 17 residues. The CDR3 DNA follows: TGTGCCACCAGCAGAGATTATGGGAGTTCCATGAACACTGAAGCTTTCTTT. Translating it yields CATSRDYGSSMNTEAFF.